This section outlines one TCR beta chain sequence together with its context. Germline V lookup: CDR1 LGHDT, CDR2 YNNKEL (reference sequence). This CDR3 is built from 15 residues. V lost 2 bases to trimming and J lost 4 bases, with 11 bases between them. The sample is drawn from a study of T cell responses to AZD1222 COVID-19 vaccine. TCRdb's copy holds only in-frame clones and misses some; the assay was immunoSEQ multiplex PCR. The data hold under 200,000 clones, with approximately 92% observed a single time. V gene TRBV3-1 (or the pseudogene TRBV3-2) combines with J gene TRBJ1-4; the D gene is possibly TRBD1 (5 bases). The specimen was peripheral blood, collected on day 0 of AZD1222 vaccination. The receptor was derived from an adult in good health. The CDR3 nucleotides are TGTGCCAGCAGCCAACGGCCAGGGCATAATGAAAAACTGTTTTTT. Translation: CASSQRPGHNEKLFF.